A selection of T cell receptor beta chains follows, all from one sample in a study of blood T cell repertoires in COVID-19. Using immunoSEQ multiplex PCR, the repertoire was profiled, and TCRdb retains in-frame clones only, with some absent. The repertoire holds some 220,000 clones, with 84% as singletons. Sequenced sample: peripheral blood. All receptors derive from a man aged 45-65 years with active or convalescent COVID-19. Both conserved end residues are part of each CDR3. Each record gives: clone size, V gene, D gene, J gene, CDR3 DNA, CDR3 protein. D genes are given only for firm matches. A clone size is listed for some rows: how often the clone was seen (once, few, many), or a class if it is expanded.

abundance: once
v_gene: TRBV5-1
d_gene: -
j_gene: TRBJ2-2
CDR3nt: TGCGCCAGCAGCTCCCACAGGGAAGACGGGGAGCTGTTTTTT
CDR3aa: CASSSHREDGELFF

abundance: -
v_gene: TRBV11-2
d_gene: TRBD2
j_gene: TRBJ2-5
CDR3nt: TGTGCCAGCAGCTACTACGGACTAGCGGGGGAACAAGAGACCCAGTACTTC
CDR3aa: CASSYYGLAGEQETQYF

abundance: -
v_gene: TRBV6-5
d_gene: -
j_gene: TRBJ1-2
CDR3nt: TGTGCCAGCAGATTGACAGAGAACTATGGCTACACCTTC
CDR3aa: CASRLTENYGYTF

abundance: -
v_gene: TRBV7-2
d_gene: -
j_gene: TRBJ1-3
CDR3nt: TGTGCCAGCAGCCCCCGGGTCGGAAACACCATATATTTT
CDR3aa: CASSPRVGNTIYF

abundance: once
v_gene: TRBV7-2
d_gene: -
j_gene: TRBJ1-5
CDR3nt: TGTGCCAGCAGCTTAGGGGGAGGGCTTAGCAATCAGCCCCAGCATTTT
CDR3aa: CASSLGGGLSNQPQHF

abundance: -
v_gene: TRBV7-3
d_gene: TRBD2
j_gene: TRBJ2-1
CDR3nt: TGTGCCAGCAGCTTAACGCCCGCGGGGGTCGTCTACAATGAGCAGTTCTTC
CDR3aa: CASSLTPAGVVYNEQFF

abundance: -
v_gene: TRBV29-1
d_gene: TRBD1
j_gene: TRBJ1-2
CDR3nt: TGCAGCGGACAGGGTGCAAACTATGGCTACACCTTC
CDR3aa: CSGQGANYGYTF

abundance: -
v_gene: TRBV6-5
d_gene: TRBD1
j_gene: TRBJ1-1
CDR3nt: TGTGCCAGCAGCGACTGGACAGGGTCGAACACTGAAGCTTTCTTT
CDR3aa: CASSDWTGSNTEAFF

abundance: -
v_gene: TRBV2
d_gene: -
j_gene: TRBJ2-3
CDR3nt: TGTGCCAGCAGAGGGAGCGGAACAGATACGCAGTATTTT
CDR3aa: CASRGSGTDTQYF

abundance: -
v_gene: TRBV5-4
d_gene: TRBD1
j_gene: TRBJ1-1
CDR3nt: TGTGCCAGCAGCCGGGGACAGGGGGCAATGAACACTGAAGCTTTCTTT
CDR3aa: CASSRGQGAMNTEAFF

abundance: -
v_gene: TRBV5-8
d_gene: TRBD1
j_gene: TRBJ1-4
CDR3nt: TGTGCCAGCAGCAGTGGATTAGGGGGCAGGGATGAAAAACTGTTTTTT
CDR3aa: CASSSGLGGRDEKLFF

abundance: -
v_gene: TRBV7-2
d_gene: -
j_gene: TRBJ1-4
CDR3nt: TGTGCCAGCAGCCGACAGTATAATGAAAAACTGTTTTTT
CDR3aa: CASSRQYNEKLFF

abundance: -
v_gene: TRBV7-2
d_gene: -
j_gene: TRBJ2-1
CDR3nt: TGTGCCAGCAGCTTAGAGGCGCAGCGAGCATTGTCCTACAATGAGCAGTTCTTC
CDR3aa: CASSLEAQRALSYNEQFF

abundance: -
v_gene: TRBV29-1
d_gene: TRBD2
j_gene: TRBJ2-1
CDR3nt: TGCAGCGTTGAACCGGATAGCGGGGATGAGCAGTTCTTC
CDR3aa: CSVEPDSGDEQFF

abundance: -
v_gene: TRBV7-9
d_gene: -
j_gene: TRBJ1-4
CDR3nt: TGTGCCAGCAGCTTAGCGCTGTCAGGCAGGGAAAAACTGTTTTTT
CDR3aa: CASSLALSGREKLFF

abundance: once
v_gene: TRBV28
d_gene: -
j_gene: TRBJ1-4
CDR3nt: TGTGCCAGCGGCCGTCGGGGTGAAAAACTGTTTTTT
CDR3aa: CASGRRGEKLFF

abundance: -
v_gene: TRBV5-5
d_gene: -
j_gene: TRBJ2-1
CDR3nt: TGTGCCAGCAGCTTGTCCAGCGGGCCTATCTCGTACAATGAGCAGTTCTTC
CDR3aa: CASSLSSGPISYNEQFF

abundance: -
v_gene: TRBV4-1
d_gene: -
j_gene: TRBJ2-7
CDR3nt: TGCGCCAGCAGCCAAGTATTCACCGCGGACGAGCAGTACTTC
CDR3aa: CASSQVFTADEQYF

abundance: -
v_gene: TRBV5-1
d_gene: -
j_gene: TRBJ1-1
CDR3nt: TGCGCCAGCAGCATCGACACGAACACTGAAGCTTTCTTT
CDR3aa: CASSIDTNTEAFF

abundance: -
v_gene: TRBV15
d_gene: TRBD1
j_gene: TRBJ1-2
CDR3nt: TGTGCCACCAGCAGAGATGGGCGACGGCAGGGGGCTAGAGGCTACACCTTC
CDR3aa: CATSRDGRRQGARGYTF

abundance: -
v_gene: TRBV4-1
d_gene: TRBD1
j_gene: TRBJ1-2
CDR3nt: TGCGCCAGCAGCCAAGGGACAGGCAATGGCTACACCTTC
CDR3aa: CASSQGTGNGYTF

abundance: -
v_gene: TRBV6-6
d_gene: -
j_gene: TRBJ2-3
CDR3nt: TGTGCCAGCATGAGGAGCACAGATACGCAGTATTTT
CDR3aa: CASMRSTDTQYF

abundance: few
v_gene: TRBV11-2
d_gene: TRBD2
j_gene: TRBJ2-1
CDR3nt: TGTGCCAGCAGCTTAAGTAGCGGGAGAACCTCCTACAATGAGCAGTTCTTC
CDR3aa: CASSLSSGRTSYNEQFF

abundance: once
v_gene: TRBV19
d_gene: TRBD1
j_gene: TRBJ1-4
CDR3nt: TGTGCCAGCCCGCCCAGGGGGCGAGGAACTAATGAAAAACTGTTTTTT
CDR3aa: CASPPRGRGTNEKLFF

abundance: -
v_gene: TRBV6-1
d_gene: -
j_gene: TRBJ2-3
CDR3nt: TGTGCCAGCAGTGAACAGGGCACAGATACGCAGTATTTT
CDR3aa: CASSEQGTDTQYF

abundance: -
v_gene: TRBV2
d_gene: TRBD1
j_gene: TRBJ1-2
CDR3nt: TGTGCCAGCAGTGAATTACTCCGACAGGGCGGATTCTATGGCTACACCTTC
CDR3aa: CASSELLRQGGFYGYTF

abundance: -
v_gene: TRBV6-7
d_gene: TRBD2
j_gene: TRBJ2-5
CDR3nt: TGTGCCAATACTAGCGGGGGGGTCTTTAAGACCCAGTACTTC
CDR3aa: CANTSGGVFKTQYF

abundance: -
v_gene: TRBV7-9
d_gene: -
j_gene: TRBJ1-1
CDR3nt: TGTGCCAGCGCATCAGGCGGGCGCACTGAAGCTTTCTTT
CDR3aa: CASASGGRTEAFF

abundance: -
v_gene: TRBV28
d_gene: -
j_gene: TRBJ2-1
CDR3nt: TGTGCCAGCGGAGGCTCCTACAATGAGCAGTTCTTC
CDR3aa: CASGGSYNEQFF

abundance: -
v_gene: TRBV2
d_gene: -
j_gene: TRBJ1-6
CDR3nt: TGTGCCAGCAGTGGAGAAGGGGTGAGAAATTCACCCCTCCACTTT
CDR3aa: CASSGEGVRNSPLHF

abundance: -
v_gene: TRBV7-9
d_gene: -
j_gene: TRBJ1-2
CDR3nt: TGTGCCAGCAGCTTAGCAGGGGCAGAGGGCTACACCTTC
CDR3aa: CASSLAGAEGYTF

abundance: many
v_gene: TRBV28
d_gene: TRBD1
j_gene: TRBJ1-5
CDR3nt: TGTGCCAGCAGTTTTTCACAGGGGTACAATCAGCCCCAGCATTTT
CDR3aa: CASSFSQGYNQPQHF

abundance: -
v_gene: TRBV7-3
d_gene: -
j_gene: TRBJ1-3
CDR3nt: TGTGCCAGCAGCTTAGGGGGCAGCGGCTCTGGAAACACCATATATTTT
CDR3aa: CASSLGGSGSGNTIYF

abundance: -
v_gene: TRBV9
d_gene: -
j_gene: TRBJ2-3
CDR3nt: TGTGCCAGCAGCGTAGGGAGGGCCGATACGCAGTATTTT
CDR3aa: CASSVGRADTQYF

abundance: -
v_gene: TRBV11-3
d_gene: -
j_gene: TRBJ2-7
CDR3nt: TGTGCCAGCAGCCTTAGCGGAAGTTTGGATTACGAGCAGTACTTC
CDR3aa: CASSLSGSLDYEQYF

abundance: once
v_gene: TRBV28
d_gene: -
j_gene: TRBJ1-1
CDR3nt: TGTGCCAGCAGTTTATCTCCGAACACTGAAGCTTTCTTT
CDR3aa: CASSLSPNTEAFF

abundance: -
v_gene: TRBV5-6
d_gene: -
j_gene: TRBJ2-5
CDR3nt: TGTGCCAGCAGCCTCCTCGGTTCGGAGACCCAGTACTTC
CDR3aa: CASSLLGSETQYF

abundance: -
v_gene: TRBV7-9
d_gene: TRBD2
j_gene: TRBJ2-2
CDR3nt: TGTGCCAGCAGCGCTACTAGCGGAAAAAACACCGGGGAGCTGTTTTTT
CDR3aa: CASSATSGKNTGELFF

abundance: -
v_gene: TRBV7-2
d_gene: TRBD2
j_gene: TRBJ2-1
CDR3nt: TGTGCCAGCAGCCAGGGACTAGCGTTCAATGAGCAGTTCTTC
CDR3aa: CASSQGLAFNEQFF

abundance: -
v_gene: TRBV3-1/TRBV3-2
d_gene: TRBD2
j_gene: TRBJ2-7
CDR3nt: TGTGCCAGCAGCCAAGGGGCGGGAGGTCAGGAGCAGTACTTC
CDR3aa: CASSQGAGGQEQYF

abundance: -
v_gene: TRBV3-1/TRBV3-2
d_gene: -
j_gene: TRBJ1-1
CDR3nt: TGTGCCAGCAGCCAAGGAAAAGGTTTAACAGCGGTCAACACTGAAGCTTTCTTT
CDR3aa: CASSQGKGLTAVNTEAFF

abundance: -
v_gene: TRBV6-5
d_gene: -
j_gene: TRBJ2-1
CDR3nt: TGTGCCAGCAGACGCGACAGTTACAATGAGCAGTTCTTC
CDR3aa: CASRRDSYNEQFF

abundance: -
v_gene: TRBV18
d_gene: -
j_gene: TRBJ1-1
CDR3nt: TGTGCCACCACTACCCGGGGGGACACTGAAGCTTTCTTT
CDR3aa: CATTTRGDTEAFF

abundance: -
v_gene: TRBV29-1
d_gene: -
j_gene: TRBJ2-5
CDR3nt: TGCAGCGTTGAGGGCAGGGTGCAAGAGACCCAGTACTTC
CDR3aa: CSVEGRVQETQYF

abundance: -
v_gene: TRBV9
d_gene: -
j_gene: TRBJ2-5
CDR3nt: TGTGCCAGCAAGGGGAACCAAGAGACCCAGTACTTC
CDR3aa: CASKGNQETQYF

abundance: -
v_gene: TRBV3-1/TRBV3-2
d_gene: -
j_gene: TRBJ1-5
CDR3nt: TGTGCCAGCAGCCAAGACAGGAGCAATCAGCCCCAGCATTTT
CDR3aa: CASSQDRSNQPQHF

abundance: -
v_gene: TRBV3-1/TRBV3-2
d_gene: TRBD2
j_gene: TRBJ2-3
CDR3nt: TGTGCCAGCAGCCATGGGGTGCTCAGCGGGAGAGCGGAGGGCGCGGATACGCAGTATTTT
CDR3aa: CASSHGVLSGRAEGADTQYF

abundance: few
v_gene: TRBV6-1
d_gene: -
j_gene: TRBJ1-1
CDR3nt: TGTGCCAGCAGTGAGGCCAGGGTGAACACTGAAGCTTTCTTT
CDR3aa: CASSEARVNTEAFF

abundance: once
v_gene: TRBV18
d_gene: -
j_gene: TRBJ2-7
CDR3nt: TGTGCCAGCTCACCTCCGGGGTCCTACGAGCAGTACTTC
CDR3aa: CASSPPGSYEQYF

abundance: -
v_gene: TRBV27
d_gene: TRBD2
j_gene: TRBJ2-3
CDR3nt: TGTGCCAGCAGTTTGGCGGGGGGGAAGGGGGATACGCAGTATTTT
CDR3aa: CASSLAGGKGDTQYF

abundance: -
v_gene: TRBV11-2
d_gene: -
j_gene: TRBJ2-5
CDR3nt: TGTGCCAGCAGCTTCGATAGGGAGGAGACCCAGTACTTC
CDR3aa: CASSFDREETQYF

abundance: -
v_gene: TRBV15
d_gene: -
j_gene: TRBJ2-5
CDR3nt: TGTGCCACCAGCAGAGATAGGAGCGGTTGGGAGACCCAGTACTTC
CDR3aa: CATSRDRSGWETQYF